The clone carrying this TCR beta chain was seen just once. Method: immunoSEQ multiplex PCR; TCRdb's copy keeps in-frame clones and lacks some. The data contain 98,000 or so clones, around nine tenths of them singletons. The CDR3 has 13 residues. The V gene lost 0 bases and the J gene lost 7 bases, with 11 bases spanning the gap. Germline V gene sequence: CDR1 SGHRS, CDR2 YFSETQ. This entry comes from a study of OX40 agonist ivuxolimab in advanced cancers. This chain links TRBV5-1 with TRBJ2-7; perhaps TRBD1 as D (6 bases). The sequence came from an adult with an advanced solid tumor such as melanoma, head and neck, liver or kidney cancer. Material: CD4+ or CD8+ T cells sorted from blood, obtained in a trial of the OX40 agonist ivuxolimab. The CDR3 sequence is CASSLGQVEEQYF. Written as DNA, the CDR3 is TGCGCCAGCAGCTTGGGACAGGTGGAGGAGCAGTACTTC.